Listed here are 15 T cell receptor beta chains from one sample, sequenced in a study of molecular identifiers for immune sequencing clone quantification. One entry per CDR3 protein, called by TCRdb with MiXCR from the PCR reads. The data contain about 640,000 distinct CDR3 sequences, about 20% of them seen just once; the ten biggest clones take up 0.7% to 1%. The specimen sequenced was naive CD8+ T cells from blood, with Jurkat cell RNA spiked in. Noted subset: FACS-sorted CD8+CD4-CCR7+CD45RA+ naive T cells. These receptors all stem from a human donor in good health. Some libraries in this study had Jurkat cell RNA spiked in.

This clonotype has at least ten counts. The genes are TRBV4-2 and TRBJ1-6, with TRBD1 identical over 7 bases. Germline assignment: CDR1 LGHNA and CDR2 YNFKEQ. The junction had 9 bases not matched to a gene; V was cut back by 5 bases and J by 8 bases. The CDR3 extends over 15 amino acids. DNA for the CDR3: TGTGCCAGCAGCTACGAGACAGGGACCGATTCACCCCTCCACTTT. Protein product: CASSYETGTDSPLHF.

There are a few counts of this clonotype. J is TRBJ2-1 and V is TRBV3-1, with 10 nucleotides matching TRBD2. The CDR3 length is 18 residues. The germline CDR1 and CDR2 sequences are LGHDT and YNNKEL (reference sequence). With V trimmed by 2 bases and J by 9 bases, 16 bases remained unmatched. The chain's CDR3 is CASSQTETSGLRAGEQFF. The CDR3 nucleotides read TGTGCCAGCAGCCAAACGGAGACTAGCGGGTTAAGGGCGGGTGAGCAGTTCTTC.

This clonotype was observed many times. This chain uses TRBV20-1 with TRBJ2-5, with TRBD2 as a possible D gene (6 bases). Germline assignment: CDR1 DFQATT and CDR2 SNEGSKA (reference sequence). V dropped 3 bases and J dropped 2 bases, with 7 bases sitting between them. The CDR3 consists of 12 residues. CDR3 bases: TGCAGTGCTAGGGACTATCAAGAGACCCAGTACTTC. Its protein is CSARDYQETQYF.

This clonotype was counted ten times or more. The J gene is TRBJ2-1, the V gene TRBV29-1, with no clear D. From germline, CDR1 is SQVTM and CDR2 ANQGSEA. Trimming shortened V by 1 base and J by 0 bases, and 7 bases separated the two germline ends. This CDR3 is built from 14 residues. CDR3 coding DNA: TGCAGCGTTGAAGCCCCTAGCTCCTACAATGAGCAGTTCTTC. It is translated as CSVEAPSSYNEQFF.

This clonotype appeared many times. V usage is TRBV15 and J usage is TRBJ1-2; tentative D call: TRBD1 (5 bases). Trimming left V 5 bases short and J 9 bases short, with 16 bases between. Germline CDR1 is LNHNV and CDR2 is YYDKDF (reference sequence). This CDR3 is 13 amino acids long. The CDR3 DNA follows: TGTGCCACCAGCTCCCGTGGGGGAATGAGCTACACCTTC. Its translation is CATSSRGGMSYTF.

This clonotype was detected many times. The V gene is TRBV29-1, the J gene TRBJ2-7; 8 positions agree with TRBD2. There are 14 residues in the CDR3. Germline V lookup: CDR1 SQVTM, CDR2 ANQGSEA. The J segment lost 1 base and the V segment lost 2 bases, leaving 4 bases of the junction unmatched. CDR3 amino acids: CSVELAGPSYEQYF. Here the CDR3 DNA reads TGCAGCGTTGAACTAGCGGGTCCATCCTACGAGCAGTACTTC.

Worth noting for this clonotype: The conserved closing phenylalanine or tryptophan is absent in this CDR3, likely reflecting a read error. The CDR3, as DNA: TGTGCCAGCAGTGAACGGGAGTGGACTGAAGCTTTCCTT. Protein sequence: CASSEREWTEAFL. The J gene is TRBJ1-1, the V gene TRBV6-4, with D unresolved. The CDR3 length is 13 residues. Germline-derived CDR1 and CDR2 are MRHNA and SNTAGT. Trimming cost V 3 bases and J 5 bases, with 10 bases left between them.

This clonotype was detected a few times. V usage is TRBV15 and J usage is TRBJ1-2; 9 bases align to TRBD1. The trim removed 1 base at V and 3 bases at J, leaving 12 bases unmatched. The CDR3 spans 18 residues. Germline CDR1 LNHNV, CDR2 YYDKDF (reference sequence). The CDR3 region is CATSRAADRGGLDYGYTF. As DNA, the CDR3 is TGTGCCACCAGCAGAGCAGCGGACAGGGGCGGTTTGGACTATGGCTACACCTTC.

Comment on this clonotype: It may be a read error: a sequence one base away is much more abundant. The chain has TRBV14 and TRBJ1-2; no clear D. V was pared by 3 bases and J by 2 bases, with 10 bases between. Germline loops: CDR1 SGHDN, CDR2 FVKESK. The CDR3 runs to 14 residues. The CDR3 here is CASSHPGSNYGYTF. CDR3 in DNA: TGTGCCAGCAGCCACCCCGGGTCCAACTATGGCTACACCTTC.

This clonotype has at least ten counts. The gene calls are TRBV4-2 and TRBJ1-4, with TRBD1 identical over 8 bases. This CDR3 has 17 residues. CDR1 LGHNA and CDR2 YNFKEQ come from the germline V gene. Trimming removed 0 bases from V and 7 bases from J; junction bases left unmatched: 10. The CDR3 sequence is CASSQEAGGTALEKLFF. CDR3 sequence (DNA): TGTGCCAGCAGCCAAGAGGCAGGGGGCACCGCCCTTGAAAAACTGTTTTTT.

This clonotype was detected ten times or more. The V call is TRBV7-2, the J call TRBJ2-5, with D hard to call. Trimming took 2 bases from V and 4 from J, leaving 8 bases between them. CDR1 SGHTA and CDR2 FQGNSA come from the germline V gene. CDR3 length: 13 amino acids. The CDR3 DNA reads TGTGCCAGCAGCTTACCCCCCCCAGAGACCCAGTACTTC. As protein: CASSLPPPETQYF.

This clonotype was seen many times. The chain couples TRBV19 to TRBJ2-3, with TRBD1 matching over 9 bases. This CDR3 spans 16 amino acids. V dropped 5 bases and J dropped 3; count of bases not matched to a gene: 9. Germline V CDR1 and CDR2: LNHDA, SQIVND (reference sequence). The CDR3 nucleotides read TGTGCCAGTAGTTCCCCGGACAGGGGAGTGACAGATACGCAGTATTTT. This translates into CASSSPDRGVTDTQYF.

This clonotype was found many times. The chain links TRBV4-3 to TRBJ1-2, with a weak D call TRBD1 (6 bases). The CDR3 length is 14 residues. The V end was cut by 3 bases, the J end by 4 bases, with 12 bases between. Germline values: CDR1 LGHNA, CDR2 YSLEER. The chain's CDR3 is CASSQDETGYGYTF. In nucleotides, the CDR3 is TGCGCCAGCAGCCAGGACGAGACAGGCTATGGCTACACCTTC.

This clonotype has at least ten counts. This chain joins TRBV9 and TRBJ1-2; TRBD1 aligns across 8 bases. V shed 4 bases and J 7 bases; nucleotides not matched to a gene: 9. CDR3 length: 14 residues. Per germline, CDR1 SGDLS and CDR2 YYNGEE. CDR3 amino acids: CASSSDRGMSGYTF. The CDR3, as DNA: TGTGCCAGCAGCTCAGACAGGGGAATGAGTGGCTACACCTTC.

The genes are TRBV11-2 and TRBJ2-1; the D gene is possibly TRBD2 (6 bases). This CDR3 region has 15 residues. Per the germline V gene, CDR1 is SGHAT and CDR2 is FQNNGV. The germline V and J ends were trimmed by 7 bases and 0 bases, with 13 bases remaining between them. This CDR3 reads CASIPAGGSYNEQFF. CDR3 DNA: TGTGCCAGCATCCCAGCGGGTGGCTCCTACAATGAGCAGTTCTTC.